A single sample is the source of the 2 T cell receptor beta chains below, sequenced in a study of blood T cell repertoires in COVID-19. Measured with immunoSEQ multiplex PCR; TCRdb has only the in-frame clones, and not every one. This sample has about 100,000 clones, with about 88% found just once. Specimen: peripheral blood. All receptors come from a human donor in a cohort sampled during active COVID-19.

In this sample, this clone turned up a few times. The chain employs TRBV5-5 and TRBJ2-3; 8 bases fit TRBD2. The ends lost 0 bases at V and 1 base at J; junction bases unmatched: 4. Germline V gene sequence: CDR1 SGHKS, CDR2 YYEKEE (reference sequence). The CDR3 extends over 16 amino acids. The CDR3 nucleotides read TGTGCCAGCAGCTTGGATCCCGGGAGGGGCACAGATACGCAGTATTTT. As protein: CASSLDPGRGTDTQYF.

The chain recombines TRBV7-3 with TRBJ1-4, with 11 bases identical to TRBD1. Trimming took 3 bases from V and 0 from J; bases not matched to a gene: 6. The germline V gene encodes CDR1 SGHTA and CDR2 FQGTGA. CDR3 length: 18 residues. This CDR3 reads CASSLRTGGASTNEKLFF. CDR3 DNA sequence: TGTGCCAGCAGCTTGCGGACAGGGGGCGCATCAACTAATGAAAAACTGTTTTTT.